These 21 T cell receptor beta chains were sequenced from one sample in a study of identifying expanded T cells in peripheral blood. Method: immunoSEQ multiplex PCR; TCRdb's copy keeps in-frame clones and lacks some. The sample holds under 120,000 clones, around 89% seen once. The sequencing sample was made of blood. The source of these receptors is a person between 18 and 69 years old in good health.

The chain employs TRBV28 and TRBJ2-5; 8 nucleotides align to TRBD1. V gave up 6 bases and J gave up 4 bases; unmatched junction bases: 4. Germline CDR1 is MDHEN and CDR2 is SYDVKM. The CDR3 runs to 13 residues. The chain's CDR3 is CASSRDRGETQYF. The CDR3 nucleotides are TGTGCCAGCAGCCGAGACAGGGGAGAGACCCAGTACTTC.

V is TRBV27 and J is TRBJ1-6; perhaps TRBD1 as D (5 bases). Trimming pared 4 bases from V and 7 bases from J, leaving 20 bases between. Germline V CDR1 and CDR2: MNHEY, SMNVEV (reference sequence). This CDR3 comprises 17 residues. CDR3 protein: CASSSLRHPGRNSPLHF. CDR3 DNA: TGTGCCAGCAGTTCCCTAAGACATCCAGGGCGGAATTCACCCCTCCACTTT.

The rearrangement links TRBV6-1 to TRBJ2-7; D may be TRBD1 (5 bases). The CDR3 has 13 amino acids. V lost 10 bases to trimming and J lost 4 bases, with 17 bases between them. CDR1 and CDR2 (germline): MNHNS, SASEGT. Here the CDR3 DNA reads TGTGCCAACACCAGGGCAAGTCGATACGAGCAGTACTTC. This encodes CANTRASRYEQYF.

V is TRBV10-2 and J is TRBJ2-7, with D perhaps matching TRBD1 (6 bases). The germline V gene encodes CDR1 WSHSY and CDR2 SAAADI. Trimming pared 3 bases from V and 6 bases from J, leaving 9 bases between. The CDR3 runs 12 residues. The CDR3: CASSDRGGEQYF. The CDR3 coding sequence is TGCGCCAGCAGTGACCGAGGGGGCGAGCAGTACTTC.

The rearrangement joins TRBV18 to TRBJ2-3, with a tentative D call TRBD2 (6 bases). From germline, CDR1 is KGHSH and CDR2 LQKENI. The CDR3 contains 17 residues. The V gene lost 2 bases and the J gene lost 0 bases, with 15 bases spanning the gap. CDR3 nucleotide sequence: TGTGCCAGCTCACCAGTGGTAGCGGTAACTAGCACAGATACGCAGTATTTT. Translated: CASSPVVAVTSTDTQYF.

The chain couples TRBV21-1 to TRBJ1-5; the table's D call TRBD1 went unverified against the DNA. TRBV21-1 is an annotated pseudogene. The CDR3 is 17 amino acids. The CDR3 sequence: CASSIGRGPGVGQPQHF. In nucleotides, the CDR3 is TGTGCCAGCAGCATCGGCAGGGGGCCAGGGGTCGGGCAGCCCCAGCATTTT.

The genes are TRBV4-1 and TRBJ2-2; D might be TRBD2 (6 bases). V dropped 4 bases and J dropped 1 base, with 13 bases sitting between them. This CDR3 is built from 16 residues. From germline, CDR1 is MGHRA and CDR2 YSYEKL. The CDR3 DNA reads as TGCGCCAGCAGCCCCTCCGGGACTCGGAACACCGGGGAGCTGTTTTTT. Translated, it gives CASSPSGTRNTGELFF.

Comments on this clone: Additional DNA sequences in this sample encode the identical CDR3. The chain uses TRBV6-6 and TRBJ2-7; 7 bases line up with TRBD1. Germline CDR1 MNHNY, CDR2 SVGAGI (reference sequence). V trimming: 4 bases; J trimming: 3 bases; junction bases outside the gene matches: 6. The CDR3 extends over 14 amino acids. The CDR3 spells CASSSRGGGYEQYF. CDR3 DNA: TGTGCCAGCAGTTCCCGAGGGGGCGGCTACGAGCAGTACTTC.

The CDR3 spells CSVDPTLARATEAFF. CDR3 nucleotide sequence: TGCAGCGTTGACCCCACCCTCGCGAGGGCCACTGAAGCTTTCTTT. The V gene is TRBV29-1, the J gene TRBJ1-1; D uncertain. This CDR3 region has 15 residues. The V and J ends lost 3 bases and 4 bases respectively, with 18 bases between them. The germline gives CDR1 SQVTM, CDR2 ANQGSEA.

Regarding this clone: The identical CDR3 is also encoded by other nucleotide sequences in the sample. The CDR3 here is CASSEETQYF. Here the CDR3 DNA reads TGTGCCAGCAGTGAAGAGACCCAGTACTTC. The gene calls are TRBV2 and TRBJ2-5; no reliable D call. The CDR3 length is 10 residues. CDR1 and CDR2 from the germline V gene are SNHLY and FYNNEI. Trimming took 1 base from V and 6 from J, leaving 0 bases between them.

The chain carries TRBV6-5 and TRBJ2-7, with 7 bases aligning to TRBD1. Trimming at V came to 5 bases and at J to 5 bases, leaving 9 bases not matched to a gene. Germline V gives CDR1 MNHEY, CDR2 SVGAGI. The CDR3 loop spans 14 amino acids. The CDR3 DNA is TGTGCCAGCAGTGTTGGCAGGGGGACCCACGAGCAGTACTTC. This encodes CASSVGRGTHEQYF.

This sequence joins TRBV7-8 and TRBJ2-5; D uncertain. This CDR3 is built from 16 residues. Deletions cut 3 bases from V and 1 base from J, with 15 bases between. CDR1 SGHVS and CDR2 FQNEAQ come from the germline V gene. This CDR3 is CASSFTSRSSQETQYF. In DNA, the CDR3 is TGTGCCAGCAGCTTCACCAGTCGTAGCTCCCAAGAGACCCAGTACTTC.

This clone was found once. This rearrangement joins TRBV5-1 to TRBJ1-2; a possible D gene is TRBD1 (5 bases). Trimming pared 3 bases from V and 10 bases from J, leaving 19 bases between. The CDR3 sequence is 14 residues long. CDR1 and CDR2 from the germline V gene are SGHRS and YFSETQ. The CDR3 loop reads CASSSPGPQTVYTF. The CDR3 nucleotides read TGCGCCAGCAGCTCTCCGGGACCCCAAACTGTCTACACCTTC.

The chain combines TRBV27 with TRBJ2-2; 8 nucleotides line up with TRBD1. Germline V CDR1 and CDR2: MNHEY, SMNVEV (reference sequence). The CDR3 runs to 15 residues. With V trimmed by 8 bases and J by 1 base, 6 bases remained unmatched. The CDR3 region has the DNA TGTGCCAGCTCCCCAGACAGGGGGAACACCGGGGAGCTGTTTTTT. It encodes CASSPDRGNTGELFF.

The chain employs TRBV5-6 and TRBJ2-2, with 7 bases that match TRBD2. This CDR3 has 16 residues. Germline lookup yields CDR1 SGHDT and CDR2 YYEEEE. V gave up 2 bases and J gave up 5 bases; unmatched junction bases: 9. CDR3 nucleotide sequence: TGTGCCAGCAGCTTAGAATTGGGTAGCGGGACCGGGGAGCTGTTTTTT. This codes for CASSLELGSGTGELFF.

The V gene is TRBV6-5, the J gene TRBJ1-3; the D is unclear. In germline, CDR1 is MNHEY, CDR2 SVGAGI. The CDR3 has 15 residues. The V and J ends lost 6 bases and 2 bases respectively, with 14 bases between them. The CDR3 sequence is CASRRNQFAGNTIYF. The CDR3 DNA reads as TGTGCCAGCAGACGGAACCAATTCGCTGGAAACACCATATATTTT.

This chain joins TRBV5-6 and TRBJ2-7; D not resolved. Per germline, CDR1 SGHDT and CDR2 YYEEEE. Between the trimmed V and J ends, which lost 3 bases and 3 bases, there was a span of 7 bases. CDR3 length: 12 residues. The chain's CDR3 is CASSSRNYEQYF. The CDR3 DNA reads TGTGCCAGCAGCTCACGCAACTACGAGCAGTACTTC.

A remark on this clone: An end of the junction does not agree with germline; a read error may underlie this. The chain joins TRBV28 to TRBJ1-2; D not certain. The length of the CDR3 is 14 residues. CDR1 and CDR2 from the germline V gene are MDHEN and SYDVKM. CDR3 residues: CASSLERYDYGYSF. DNA of the CDR3: TGTGCCAGCAGTTTAGAGCGGTACGACTATGGCTACAGCTTC.

The chain employs TRBV19 and TRBJ2-5; TRBD2 matches at 10 bases. The CDR3 is 14 residues long. Germline assignment: CDR1 LNHDA and CDR2 SQIVND (reference sequence). The trim removed 5 bases at V and 5 bases at J, leaving 5 bases unmatched. CDR3 region: CASSLLAGFETQYF. CDR3 coding DNA: TGTGCCAGTAGTTTACTAGCGGGGTTTGAGACCCAGTACTTC.

This clone was counted once. This chain connects TRBV4-2 to TRBJ2-3; 12 bases are shared with TRBD1. This CDR3 contains 17 residues. CDR1 and CDR2 (germline): LGHNA, YNFKEQ. Germline trimming cut 1 base from V and 4 bases from J; bases unmatched to any gene: 6. This chain's CDR3 is CASSQVRGTGGADTQYF. CDR3 sequence (DNA): TGTGCCAGCAGCCAAGTTCGGGGGACAGGGGGCGCAGATACGCAGTATTTT.

The chain employs TRBV2 and TRBJ2-7, with TRBD1 as a possible D gene (6 bases). The CDR3 runs 13 residues. Germline assignment: CDR1 SNHLY and CDR2 FYNNEI. V was trimmed by 2 bases and J by 3 bases, leaving 8 bases between them. CDR3 region: CASSEYRDYEQYF. Here the CDR3 DNA reads TGTGCCAGCAGTGAATACAGGGACTACGAGCAGTACTTC.